One and the same sample provided the 26 T cell receptor beta chains below, sequenced in a study of identical twins. MiXCR, run by TCRdb on the 5' RACE reads, gives a single entry per CDR3 protein. The sample lists 140,000 to 150,000 distinct CDR3 sequences, under 4.5% seen once, with around 8% in the top ten. What was sequenced was memory T cells sorted from blood. The receptors here all came from a man younger than 35 in good health.

This clonotype was detected ten times or more. The V call is TRBV9, the J call TRBJ1-1, with D possibly TRBD1 on 6 matching bases. CDR1 and CDR2 from the germline V gene are SGDLS and YYNGEE. V was clipped by 0 bases and J by 3 bases, with 6 bases between them. This CDR3 comprises 13 residues. The CDR3 DNA reads TGTGCCAGCAGCGTAGACAGGGACACTGAAGCTTTCTTT. Translated, it gives CASSVDRDTEAFF. Full variable domain (remainder filled in from reference TRBV9 and TRBJ1-1): DSGVTQTPKHLITATGQRVTLRCSPRSGDLSVYWYQQSLDQGLQFLIQYYNGEERAKGNILERFSAQQFPDLHSELNLSSLELGDSALYFCASSVDRDTEAFFGQGTRLTVV.

This clonotype was seen ten or more times. CDR3 DNA sequence: TGTGCCAGCAGCTTAGCTGAGGGACGGCGGCAGTTCTTC. It codes for CASSLAEGRRQFF. The chain carries TRBV7-9 and TRBJ2-1; possibly TRBD1 or TRBD2 for D (5 bases each). V lost 0 bases to trimming and J lost 12 bases, with 12 bases between them. The CDR3 spans 13 residues. Germline V gene sequence: CDR1 SEHNR, CDR2 FQNEAQ (reference sequence). The variable domain in full, with the rest retrieved from reference TRBV7-9 and TRBJ2-1, is DTGVSQNPRHKITKRGQNVTFRCDPISEHNRLYWYRQTLGQGPEFLTYFQNEAQLEKSRLLSDRFSAERPKGSFSTLEIQRTEQGDSAMYLCASSLAEGRRQFFGPGTRLTVL.

This chain links TRBV18 with TRBJ2-2, with D tentatively TRBD2 (6 bases). Trimming took 3 bases from V and 7 from J, leaving 9 bases between them. The CDR3 has 13 amino acids. Germline-derived CDR1 and CDR2 are KGHSH and LQKENI. The CDR3 loop is CASSPRGNGELFF. The CDR3 nucleotides read TGTGCCAGCTCACCCCGGGGGAACGGGGAGCTGTTTTTT.

Many counts were recorded for this clonotype. V and J are TRBV5-6 and TRBJ2-7, with D perhaps assigned TRBD1 or TRBD2 (5 bases each). V lost 4 bases and J lost 2, with 13 bases in between. Per the germline V gene, CDR1 is SGHDT and CDR2 is YYEEEE. The length of the CDR3 is 14 residues. The CDR3 spells CASSVAGTPYEQYV. The DNA for the CDR3 is TGTGCCAGCAGCGTCGCCGGGACGCCCTACGAGCAGTACGTC.

This clonotype was seen at least ten times. This sequence joins TRBV7-6 and TRBJ2-3; a possible D gene is TRBD1 (6 bases). This CDR3 is 17 amino acids long. Germline CDR1 SGHVS, CDR2 FNYEAQ. V shed 5 bases and J shed 3 bases, with 21 bases lying between them. CDR3 sequence reads: CASSPALPQGGTDTQYF. DNA of the CDR3: TGTGCCAGCAGCCCCGCCCTTCCACAGGGCGGGACAGATACGCAGTATTTT.

The V call is TRBV20-1, the J call TRBJ2-1, with 7 bases that match TRBD2. Germline V lookup: CDR1 DFQATT, CDR2 SNEGSKA (reference sequence). The length of the CDR3 is 15 residues. V shed 0 bases, J shed 9 bases, and the junction held 11 bases outside the gene matches. CDR3 sequence: CSARDLAGVNSEQFF. CDR3 in DNA: TGCAGTGCTAGAGATTTGGCGGGAGTGAACAGTGAGCAGTTCTTC.

The table lists this clonotype with many counts. The chain uses TRBV11-2 and TRBJ2-1, with 15 bases identical to TRBD2. The CDR3 has 18 amino acids. The ends lost 3 bases at V and 12 bases at J; junction bases unmatched: 15. Germline V gives CDR1 SGHAT, CDR2 FQNNGV. The CDR3 sequence: CASSFGTSGRRRGGGQFF. The DNA of the CDR3 is TGTGCCAGCAGCTTTGGGACTAGCGGGAGGCGGCGTGGGGGTGGGCAGTTCTTC.

This clonotype was observed many times. The chain employs TRBV6-2 or TRBV6-3 and TRBJ2-7, with 8 bases identical to TRBD2. The CDR3 has 14 amino acids. V lost 2 bases, J lost 6 bases, and 6 bases stayed unmatched. CDR1 is MNHEY and CDR2 is SVGEGT in the germline V gene. In DNA, the CDR3 is TGTGCCAGCAGTTACCCGGGACTAGTAGTCGAGCAGTACTTC. It codes for CASSYPGLVVEQYF.

At least ten counts were recorded for this clonotype. The chain carries TRBV7-8 and TRBJ1-2; no firm D call. V was pared by 1 base and J by 0 bases, with 15 bases between. CDR1 and CDR2 from the germline V gene are SGHVS and FQNEAQ. The CDR3 consists of 17 residues. In DNA, the CDR3 is TGTGCCAGCAGCTTAGGTCACTTAAGGCGCACTAACTATGGCTACACCTTC. Its translation: CASSLGHLRRTNYGYTF.

This clonotype showed up many times. The chain recombines TRBV14 with TRBJ1-1; unclear D gene. The V gene's germline CDR1 is SGHDN and CDR2 FVKESK. There are 11 residues in the CDR3. The V end lost 0 bases, the J end lost 7 bases, and 3 bases lay between the germline ends. The CDR3 sequence: CASSQEGEAFF. In DNA form, the CDR3 reads TGTGCCAGCAGCCAAGAGGGTGAAGCTTTCTTT. Combining the CDR3 with reference TRBV14 and TRBJ1-1 gives the whole variable domain EAGVTQFPSHSVIEKGQTVTLRCDPISGHDNLYWYRRVMGKEIKFLLHFVKESKQDESGMPNNRFLAERTGGTYSTLKVQPAELEDSGVYFCASSQEGEAFFGQGTRLTVV.

The sample holds many counts of this clonotype. The DNA for the CDR3 is TGTGCCAGCAGTCCAGGGAACCCTGGAAACACCATATATTTT. This translates into CASSPGNPGNTIYF. This chain joins TRBV6-2 or TRBV6-3 and TRBJ1-3, with D possibly TRBD1 on 5 matching bases. The germline V gene has CDR1 MNHEY and CDR2 SVGEGT. The CDR3 covers 14 residues. Trimming cost V 5 bases and J 2 bases, with 10 bases left between them.

This clonotype was seen ten or more times. The rearrangement links TRBV14 to TRBJ2-5; possible D gene TRBD1, 6 bases. With 5 bases removed from V and 5 bases from J, the gap between germline ends came to 12 bases. CDR1 and CDR2 from the germline V gene are SGHDN and FVKESK. There are 13 residues in the CDR3. CDR3 sequence reads: CASSGQFKETQYF. CDR3 sequence (DNA): TGTGCCAGCAGCGGACAGTTTAAGGAGACCCAGTACTTC.

In its sample, this clonotype was seen many times. The chain carries TRBV5-1 and TRBJ2-1; D may be TRBD1 (7 bases). V was pared by 4 bases and J by 0 bases, with 11 bases between. Germline assignment: CDR1 SGHRS and CDR2 YFSETQ. The CDR3 has 15 residues. This chain's CDR3 is CASSRRDSSYNEQFF. DNA of the CDR3: TGCGCCAGCAGCAGGCGGGACAGCTCCTACAATGAGCAGTTCTTC.

This clonotype was detected ten times or more. The chain links TRBV2 to TRBJ2-5, with D maybe TRBD1 (6 bases). The V end was cut by 10 bases, the J end by 5 bases, with 20 bases between. This CDR3 spans 14 amino acids. Germline values: CDR1 SNHLY, CDR2 FYNNEI. The CDR3 is CANQVTGRWETQYF. CDR3 DNA sequence: TGTGCCAACCAAGTCACAGGGCGGTGGGAGACCCAGTACTTC.

This clonotype was picked up many times. The chain is built from TRBV11-2 and TRBJ2-5, with D hard to call. CDR1 SGHAT and CDR2 FQNNGV come from the germline V gene. Trimming took off 6 bases at V and 5 bases at J, with 7 bases between the two ends. This CDR3 region has 11 residues. The CDR3 DNA reads as TGTGCCAGCAGTAACTGGGAGACCCAGTACTTC. This codes for CASSNWETQYF.

This clonotype was recorded at least ten times. The V call is TRBV12-3 or TRBV12-4, the J call TRBJ2-3; D may be TRBD2 (5 bases). V was clipped by 5 bases and J by 2 bases, with 20 bases between them. The CDR3 is 17 residues long. In nucleotides, the CDR3 is TGTGCCAGCAGTCCCCCTTCGTTAGGTAGCGTCACAGATACGCAGTATTTT. Translated: CASSPPSLGSVTDTQYF.

This clonotype came up many times. The gene calls are TRBV5-5 and TRBJ1-6; D is ambiguous. The V and J ends lost 5 bases and 6 bases respectively, with 12 bases between them. The CDR3 has 14 residues. In germline, CDR1 is SGHKS, CDR2 YYEKEE (reference sequence). CDR3 region: CASSQIFGNSPLHF. CDR3 in DNA: TGTGCCAGCAGTCAGATCTTCGGTAATTCACCCCTCCACTTT. Based on the CDR3 plus reference TRBV5-5 and TRBJ1-6, the full variable domain is DAGVTQSPTHLIKTRGQQVTLRCSPISGHKSVSWYQQVLGQGPQFIFQYYEKEERGRGNFPDRFSARQFPNYSSELNVNALLLGDSALYLCASSQIFGNSPLHFGNGTRLTVT.

This clonotype was counted ten times or more. The rearrangement links TRBV4-3 to TRBJ1-4; D perhaps matches TRBD1 (5 bases). Per the germline V gene, CDR1 is LGHNA and CDR2 is YSLEER. CDR3 length: 14 amino acids. V was clipped by 0 bases and J by 11 bases, with 13 bases between them. The DNA for the CDR3 is TGCGCCAGCAGCCAAGATCTCACCAGGGACAAACTGTTTTTT. Its protein product is CASSQDLTRDKLFF.

This clonotype was found many times. V is TRBV11-2 and J is TRBJ2-7, with 10 positions matching TRBD1. The CDR3 length is 17 residues. Trimming cost V 3 bases and J 3 bases; bases outside gene matches: 11. Germline V CDR1 and CDR2: SGHAT, FQNNGV. Here the CDR3 DNA reads TGTGCCAGCAGCTTTCTTATAGGGACAGGGGAAAGCTACGAGCAGTACTTC. This encodes CASSFLIGTGESYEQYF.

This clonotype was counted ten times or more. The genes are TRBV20-1 and TRBJ1-6, with a weak D call TRBD1 (6 bases). The ends were cut back, 5 bases at V and 10 bases at J, with 21 bases in the middle. The CDR3 consists of 15 residues. In germline, CDR1 is DFQATT, CDR2 SNEGSKA (reference sequence). CDR3 coding DNA: TGCAGTGCTTTCGCCGACCCGGGGGCGAAATCACCCCTCCACTTT. Residues: CSAFADPGAKSPLHF.

In the case of this clonotype: A much larger clone differs by one base, so this may be a read error. The rearrangement joins TRBV20-1 to TRBJ2-4; perhaps TRBD2 as D (6 bases). Germline loops: CDR1 DFQATT, CDR2 SNEGSKA (reference sequence). The CDR3 totals 13 residues. Trimming removed 8 bases from V and 7 bases from J, with 18 bases in between. In DNA, the CDR3 is TGCAGTACTACTAGCACCGGGTGGAACATTCAGTACTTC. It translates to CSTTSTGWNIQYF.

This clonotype has at least ten counts. The rearrangement links TRBV9 to TRBJ2-3; 8 positions match TRBD2. Germline trimming cut 1 base from V and 5 bases from J; bases unmatched to any gene: 9. The germline gives CDR1 SGDLS, CDR2 YYNGEE. This CDR3 contains 16 residues. CDR3 region: CASSVTGGRRVDTQYF. The CDR3 nucleotides are TGTGCCAGCAGCGTAACTGGCGGGAGGAGGGTAGATACGCAGTATTTT.

This clonotype was observed many times. The genes are TRBV7-9 and TRBJ2-1; a possible D gene is TRBD2 (6 bases). Germline V gene data show CDR1 as SEHNR and CDR2 as FQNEAQ (reference sequence). Trimming pared 4 bases from V and 15 bases from J, leaving 19 bases between. This CDR3 has 13 residues. The CDR3 reads CASSSSGGESRFF. In nucleotides, the CDR3 is TGTGCCAGCAGCTCATCAGGAGGGGAGTCTCGGTTCTTC.

This clonotype was picked up many times. This chain links TRBV11-2 with TRBJ1-3, with D hard to call. The germline CDR1 and CDR2 sequences are SGHAT and FQNNGV. This CDR3 has 12 amino acids. V lost 0 bases and J lost 5, with 2 bases in between. The CDR3 here is CASSLDRNTIYF. In DNA, the CDR3 is TGTGCCAGCAGCTTAGACCGAAACACCATATATTTT.

This clonotype turned up a few times. This may arise from a read error, as a much more abundant clone is one base away. The chain links TRBV7-9 to TRBJ1-1; weak D call: TRBD1 (6 bases). This CDR3 is built from 12 residues. The V end lost 8 bases, the J end lost 10 bases, and 17 bases lay between the germline ends. Germline-derived CDR1 and CDR2 are SEHNR and FQNEAQ (reference sequence). CDR3 residues: CASAPGGQGAFF. For the CDR3, the DNA is TGTGCCAGCGCCCCCGGGGGGCAGGGAGCTTTCTTT.

At least ten counts were recorded for this clonotype. The chain employs TRBV28 and TRBJ2-1; 15 bases align to TRBD2. CDR3 length: 16 amino acids. The V gene's germline CDR1 is MDHEN and CDR2 SYDVKM. V lost 4 bases, J lost 5 bases, and 3 bases stayed unmatched. CDR3 amino acids: CASSSGLAGGDNEQFF. CDR3 bases: TGTGCCAGCAGTTCGGGACTAGCGGGAGGTGACAATGAGCAGTTCTTC. Combining the CDR3 with reference TRBV28 and TRBJ2-1 gives the whole variable domain DVKVTQSSRYLVKRTGEKVFLECVQDMDHENMFWYRQDPGLGLRLIYFSYDVKMKEKGDIPEGYSVSREKKERFSLILESASTNQTSMYLCASSSGLAGGDNEQFFGPGTRLTVL.